This T cell receptor (beta chain) was found in a study of CD8 T cells in Susac syndrome (dated by TCRdb to about 2019). Describing the broader study: Repertoire sequencing was used to test whether CD8+ T cell activation and differentiation in Susac syndrome was antigen driven. The study compared CD8+ T cell repertoire clonality among roughly eleven healthy donors, about 14 Susac syndrome patients and approximately 16 multiple sclerosis patients. The paper's findings and limits, for the study overall: The study acknowledged that relatively few individuals were included in the TCR sequencing and HLA analysis.

The germline V gene encodes CDR1 SQVTM and CDR2 ANQGSEA. Including the terminal cysteine and phenylalanine, the CDR3 comprises 13 residues. The kept DNA is CDR3 alone, 39 bases in frame from the first base. V was cut back by 6 bases and J by 0 bases, leaving a gap of 11 bases between them. Of note for this clonotype: It lacks a known antigen. No much larger clone exists at a distance of one base, and base qualities are not known.

High-throughput TCR beta sequencing profiled peripheral blood CD8+ and CD4+ T cells from healthy donors, Susac syndrome patients and multiple sclerosis patients. The multiple sclerosis controls were treatment-naive patients who had stable or active relapsing-remitting disease and met the revised McDonald criteria. Bulk CD8+ and CD4+ T cells were purified by magnetic negative isolation, while CD8+ TEMRA cells were enriched using FACS. Blood was drawn into EDTA tubes, processed within 24 hours, and PBMCs were isolated by density gradient centrifugation. PBMCs intended for TCR sequencing were cryopreserved in liquid nitrogen and thawed later in a water bath at 37 degrees C. Purity of sorted or isolated CD4+, CD8+ and CD8+ TEMRA cells was at least 90%. RNA was extracted with the RNeasy kit and roughly 0.5 to 1 ug was reverse transcribed using random hexamers. The immunoSEQ multiplex PCR assay, which covers 54 Vbeta and 13 Jbeta segments, was used to amplify TCR beta CDR3 regions. PCR amplification bias was corrected using a synthetic template baseline for primer optimization and computational correction. The study's processing was this. Only productive sequences were kept, with reads annotated to V, D and J genes according to IMGT and analyzed in immunoSEQ Analyzer. Clonality was computed as one minus Shannon entropy normalized by log2 of the number of productive unique sequences. For each patient and control, public and private clones were evaluated among the 100 most prevalent clones. Clones were defined as Susac-specific if absent from the healthy and MS cohorts, from around 1,100 published viral clones and from other ImmuneACCESS disease sequences. The raw public reads went through TCRdb reprocessing: fastp at Q25, MiXCR clone calling, in-frame beta chains kept. CDR3 protein sequences are deduplicated, and each keeps its most common genes and DNA. Clone size and V and J calls follow TCRdb, not the original study. The table for this sample lists around 170,000 distinct CDR3 sequences; roughly 95% of them were counted only once. The ten largest make up about 0.15% of the sample.

The sample consisted of CD8+ T cells from PBMCs. The chain joins TRBV29-1 to TRBJ1-1; the D gene remains uncertain. The sequence derives from a human donor with multiple sclerosis. The nucleotide sequence is TGCAGCGTGACCGGGGAGGTGAACACTGAAGCTTTCTTT. It is translated as CSVTGEVNTEAFF. Beyond the CDR3, the reference TRBV29-1 and TRBJ1-1 genes provide the residues; the full variable domain reads: SAVISQKPSRDICQRGTSLTIQCQVDSQVTMMFWYRQQPGQSLTLIATANQGSEATYESGFVIDKFPISRPNLTFSTLTVSNMSPEDSSIYLCSVTGEVNTEAFFGQGTRLTVV.